The rows below give T cell receptor beta chains drawn from one sample of a study of blood T cell repertoires in COVID-19. Produced via immunoSEQ multiplex PCR; TCRdb's table is partial and in-frame only. The table has 100,000 to 150,000 clones, 75% to 90% seen once. The sample consisted of peripheral blood. Every receptor here comes from an elderly woman with COVID-19, enrolled during active disease. Both conserved end residues are part of each CDR3. D genes are given only for firm matches. Expanded clones get a size class; other rows say once, few or many, or leave the size out.

clone size,J gene,V gene,D gene,CDR3 protein,CDR3 DNA
NA,TRBJ1-5,TRBV7-8,TRBD1,CASSLGGQDHQPQHF,TGTGCCAGCAGCTTAGGGGGACAGGACCATCAGCCCCAGCATTTT
NA,TRBJ2-1,TRBV10-3,TRBD2,CAITSGGNEQFF,TGTGCCATCACTAGCGGGGGCAATGAGCAGTTCTTC
NA,TRBJ2-6,TRBV28,NA,CASSSPGEPGANVLTF,TGTGCCAGCAGTTCCCCTGGAGAGCCTGGGGCCAACGTCCTGACTTTC
NA,TRBJ2-4,TRBV27,TRBD2,CASSPGGLAGDIQYF,TGTGCCAGCAGTCCAGGAGGACTAGCGGGAGACATTCAGTACTTC
NA,TRBJ2-5,TRBV18,TRBD2,CASSPRTSGSGETQYF,TGTGCCAGCTCACCGCGGACTAGCGGGAGTGGGGAGACCCAGTACTTC
NA,TRBJ2-3,TRBV5-1,TRBD2,CASSLYPAGTSGSPAGDTQYF,TGCGCCAGCAGCCTTTACCCCGCGGGGACTAGCGGGAGTCCTGCTGGGGATACGCAGTATTTT
NA,TRBJ2-1,TRBV7-3,TRBD2,CASSPTGLAGEGLVDEQFF,TGTGCCAGCAGCCCCACCGGACTAGCGGGAGAGGGGTTAGTAGATGAGCAGTTCTTC
NA,TRBJ2-7,TRBV5-5,NA,CASSSDGFSYEQYF,TGTGCCAGCAGCTCAGACGGGTTCTCCTACGAGCAGTACTTC
NA,TRBJ2-1,TRBV27,NA,CASASTGLYNEQFF,TGTGCCAGCGCGTCGACAGGATTATACAATGAGCAGTTCTTC
few,TRBJ1-5,TRBV2,NA,CASSEDRPGLQPQHF,TGTGCCAGCAGTGAAGACCGACCGGGACTTCAGCCCCAGCATTTT
NA,TRBJ2-3,TRBV27,NA,CASSTYTDTQYF,TGTGCCAGCAGTACCTACACAGATACGCAGTATTTT
NA,TRBJ2-2,TRBV6-2/TRBV6-3,NA,CASSSTAANTGELFF,TGTGCCAGCAGTAGTACAGCCGCGAACACCGGGGAGCTGTTTTTT
NA,TRBJ2-5,TRBV7-2,TRBD2,CASSLESLASGGETQYF,TGTGCCAGCAGCTTAGAATCTCTAGCGTCCGGGGGGGAGACCCAGTACTTC
NA,TRBJ2-7,TRBV6-5,TRBD1,CASSLLGQSYEQYF,TGTGCCAGCAGCCTCCTGGGACAGAGCTACGAGCAGTACTTC
few,TRBJ2-7,TRBV5-1,TRBD1,CASSGTGKLGEQYF,TGCGCCAGCAGCGGGACAGGGAAATTGGGCGAGCAGTACTTC
NA,TRBJ2-1,TRBV6-6,NA,CASSYSRVYNEQFF,TGTGCCAGCAGTTACTCGAGAGTATACAATGAGCAGTTCTTC
NA,TRBJ1-2,TRBV19,NA,CASSPGRTEDGYTF,TGTGCCAGTAGCCCCGGGAGGACAGAGGATGGCTACACCTTC
NA,TRBJ2-7,TRBV4-3,NA,CASSQDPQDAYEQYF,TGCGCCAGCAGCCAAGATCCGCAGGATGCCTACGAGCAGTACTTC
NA,TRBJ2-1,TRBV5-6,TRBD2,CASSITSGAYNEQFF,TGTGCCAGCAGCATCACTAGCGGGGCCTACAATGAGCAGTTCTTC
NA,TRBJ2-2,TRBV19,NA,CASSKGSGELFF,TGTGCCAGTAGTAAGGGGTCCGGGGAGCTGTTTTTT
NA,TRBJ2-2,TRBV6-2/TRBV6-3,TRBD2,CASSSSRTSPNTGELFF,TGTGCCAGCAGTTCCAGCCGGACTAGCCCGAACACCGGGGAGCTGTTTTTT
NA,TRBJ1-4,TRBV6-5,TRBD1,CASSGTVDEKLFF,TGTGCCAGCTCCGGGACAGTAGATGAAAAACTGTTTTTT
few,TRBJ1-1,TRBV19,NA,CASMRLKEGARTEAFF,TGTGCCAGTATGAGATTAAAGGAGGGAGCGAGGACTGAAGCTTTCTTT
once,TRBJ2-3,TRBV4-2,TRBD1,CASSQGGGGSTDTQYF,TGTGCCAGCAGCCAAGGAGGGGGCGGTAGCACAGATACGCAGTATTTT
NA,TRBJ2-3,TRBV20-1,NA,CSAPSPSTQYF,TGCAGTGCCCCGTCCCCCTCCACGCAGTATTTT
NA,TRBJ1-5,TRBV18,NA,CASSPAGEGQPQHF,TGTGCCAGCTCACCGGCAGGGGAAGGACAGCCCCAGCATTTT
few,TRBJ2-3,TRBV5-1,NA,CASMTASTDTQYF,TGCGCCAGCATGACAGCTAGCACAGATACGCAGTATTTT
once,TRBJ2-7,TRBV3-1/TRBV3-2,TRBD1,CASSQGRQGSIYEQYF,TGTGCCAGCAGCCAAGGTAGACAGGGAAGCATCTACGAGCAGTACTTC
NA,TRBJ2-1,TRBV29-1,TRBD1,CSAFNRGWTTPSYNEQFF,TGCAGCGCCTTTAACAGGGGGTGGACCACTCCCTCCTACAATGAGCAGTTCTTC
NA,TRBJ2-1,TRBV2,TRBD2,CASSLLAVYNEQFF,TGTGCCAGCAGCCTACTAGCGGTTTACAATGAGCAGTTCTTC
NA,TRBJ2-5,TRBV7-2,NA,CASSRGRARFDF,TGTGCCAGCAGCAGAGGGCGAGCGCGATTCGACTTC
NA,TRBJ2-1,TRBV3-1/TRBV3-2,TRBD2,CASSQDRGRGNNEQFF,TGTGCCAGCAGCCAAGATCGTGGGAGGGGAAACAATGAGCAGTTCTTC
NA,TRBJ2-1,TRBV19,NA,CASSRPGGGEQFF,TGTGCCAGTAGTAGACCAGGGGGAGGTGAGCAGTTCTTC
NA,TRBJ1-1,TRBV6-5,TRBD1,CASSYSGTGGTEAFF,TGTGCCAGCAGTTACTCCGGGACAGGGGGCACTGAAGCTTTCTTT
once,TRBJ2-1,TRBV4-2,NA,CASSQLSVLEQFF,TGTGCCAGCAGCCAACTATCCGTACTTGAGCAGTTCTTC
NA,TRBJ2-2,TRBV5-1,NA,CASSQGTGTNTGELFF,TGCGCCAGCAGCCAGGGGACGGGGACGAACACCGGGGAGCTGTTTTTT
NA,TRBJ1-1,TRBV4-3,NA,CASSQGPTEAFF,TGCGCCAGCAGCCAAGGGCCCACTGAAGCTTTCTTT
NA,TRBJ2-2,TRBV7-7,NA,CASSLSGSPRTPAGELFF,TGTGCCAGCAGCTTATCCGGTAGCCCGAGAACGCCAGCCGGGGAGCTGTTTTTT
NA,TRBJ2-1,TRBV7-2,TRBD2,CASSVGTSGSFEQFF,TGTGCCAGCAGCGTAGGGACTAGCGGGAGCTTTGAGCAGTTCTTC
NA,TRBJ1-4,TRBV5-4,NA,CASSRGGVNREKLFF,TGTGCCAGCAGCCGGGGGGGGGTCAATCGAGAAAAACTGTTTTTT
once,TRBJ2-5,TRBV2,NA,CASSGQGETQYF,TGTGCCAGCAGTGGGCAGGGGGAGACCCAGTACTTC
few,TRBJ2-3,TRBV7-2,NA,CASSHGRHTDTQYF,TGTGCCAGCAGCCACGGGAGACACACAGATACGCAGTATTTT